This entry is about one T cell receptor (beta chain). TCRdb passed the 5' RACE reads through MiXCR, listing each CDR3 protein once. This table has around 82,000 distinct CDR3 sequences, roughly 15% appearing once. The sample originates from a study of early T cells in non-severe SARS-CoV-2 infection. About the study: Chains were not paired, and sequencing was done on bulk RNA from unsorted whole blood.

CDR1 MNHNY and CDR2 SVGAGI come from the germline V gene (reference sequence). Trimming took 6 bases from V and 5 from J, leaving 11 bases between them. This CDR3 is built from 12 residues. Sequencing input: whole blood. The sequence derives from an adult who was a healthcare worker with PCR-confirmed SARS-CoV-2 infection or an uninfected control (not recorded which). The genes are TRBV6-6 and TRBJ2-7; D call uncertain. The CDR3 loop reads CASSRGPNEQYV. As DNA, the CDR3 is TGTGCCAGCAGCCGCGGACCTAACGAGCAGTACGTC.